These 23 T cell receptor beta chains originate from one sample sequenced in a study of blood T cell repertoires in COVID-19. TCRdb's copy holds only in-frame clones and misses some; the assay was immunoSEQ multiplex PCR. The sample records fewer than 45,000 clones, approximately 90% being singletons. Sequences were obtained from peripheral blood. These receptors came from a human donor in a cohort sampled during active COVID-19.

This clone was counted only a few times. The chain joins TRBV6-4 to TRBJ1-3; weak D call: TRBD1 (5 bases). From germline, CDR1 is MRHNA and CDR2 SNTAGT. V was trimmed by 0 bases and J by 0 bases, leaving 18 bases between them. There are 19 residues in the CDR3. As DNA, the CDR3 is TGTGCCAGCAGTGACTCAGACAGCCCTCCCTTTTTCTCTGGAAACACCATATATTTT. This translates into CASSDSDSPPFFSGNTIYF.

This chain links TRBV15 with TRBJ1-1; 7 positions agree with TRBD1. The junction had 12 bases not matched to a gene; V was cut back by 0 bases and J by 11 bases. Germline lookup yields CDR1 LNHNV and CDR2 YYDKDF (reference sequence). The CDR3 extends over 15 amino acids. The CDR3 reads CATSRDNVRGSQAFF. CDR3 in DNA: TGTGCCACCAGCAGAGATAACGTCAGGGGGTCTCAGGCTTTCTTT.

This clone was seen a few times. CDR3 coding DNA: TGTGAGTCCCGGGACAGGGTTGAGCAGTACTTC. This sequence encodes CESRDRVEQYF. The V gene is TRBV28, the J gene TRBJ2-7; 9 bases are a match to TRBD1. This CDR3 is 11 amino acids long. Germline loops: CDR1 MDHEN, CDR2 SYDVKM.

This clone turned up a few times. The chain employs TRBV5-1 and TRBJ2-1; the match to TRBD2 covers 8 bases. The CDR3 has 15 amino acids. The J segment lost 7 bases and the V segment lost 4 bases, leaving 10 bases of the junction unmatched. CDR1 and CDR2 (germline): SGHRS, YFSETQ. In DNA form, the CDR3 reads TGCGCCAGCAGCGTCTCCGGGACTAGAACAAATGAGCAGTTCTTC. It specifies CASSVSGTRTNEQFF. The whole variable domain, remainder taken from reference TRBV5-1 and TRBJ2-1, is KAGVTQTPRYLIKTRGQQVTLSCSPISGHRSVSWYQQTPGQGLQFLFEYFSETQRNKGNFPGRFSGRQFSNSRSEMNVSTLELGDSALYLCASSVSGTRTNEQFFGPGTRLTVL.

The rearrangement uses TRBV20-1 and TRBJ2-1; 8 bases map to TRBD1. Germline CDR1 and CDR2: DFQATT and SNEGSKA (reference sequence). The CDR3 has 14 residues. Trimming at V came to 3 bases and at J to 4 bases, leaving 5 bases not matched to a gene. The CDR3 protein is CSASAGGDYNEQFF. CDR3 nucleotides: TGCAGTGCTAGTGCAGGGGGCGATTACAATGAGCAGTTCTTC.

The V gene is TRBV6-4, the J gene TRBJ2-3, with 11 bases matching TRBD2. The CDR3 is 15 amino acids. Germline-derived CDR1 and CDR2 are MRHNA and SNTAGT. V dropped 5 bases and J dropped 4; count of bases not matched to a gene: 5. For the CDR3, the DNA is TGTGCCAGCAGTCTAGCGGGAGGTGGGGCAGATACGCAGTATTTT. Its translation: CASSLAGGGADTQYF.

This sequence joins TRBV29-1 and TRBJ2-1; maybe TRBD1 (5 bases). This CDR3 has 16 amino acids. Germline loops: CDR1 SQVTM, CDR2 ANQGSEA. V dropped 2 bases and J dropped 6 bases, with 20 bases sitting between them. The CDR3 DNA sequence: TGCAGCGTTGAACAGGGCCGCTTCGACCGGAGCAATGAGCAGTTCTTC. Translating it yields CSVEQGRFDRSNEQFF.

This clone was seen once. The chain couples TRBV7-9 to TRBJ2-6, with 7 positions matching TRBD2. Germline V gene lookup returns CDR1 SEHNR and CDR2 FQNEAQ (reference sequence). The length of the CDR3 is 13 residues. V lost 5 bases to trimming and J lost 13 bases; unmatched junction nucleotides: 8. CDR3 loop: CASSGGGLGVLTF. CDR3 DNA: TGTGCCAGCAGCGGCGGGGGTCTTGGGGTCCTGACTTTC.

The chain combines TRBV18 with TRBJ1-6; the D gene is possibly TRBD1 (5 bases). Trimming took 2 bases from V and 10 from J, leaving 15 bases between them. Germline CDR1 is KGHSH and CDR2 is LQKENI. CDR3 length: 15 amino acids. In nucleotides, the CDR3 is TGTGCCAGCTCACCATCGTGGGGGGAGGGCTCACCCCTCCACTTT. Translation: CASSPSWGEGSPLHF.

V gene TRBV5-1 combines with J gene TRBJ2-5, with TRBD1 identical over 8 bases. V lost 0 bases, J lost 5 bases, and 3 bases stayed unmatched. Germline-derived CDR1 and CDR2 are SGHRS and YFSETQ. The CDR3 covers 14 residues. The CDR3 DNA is TGCGCCAGCAGCTTGGGACAGGGGTGGGAGACCCAGTACTTC. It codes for CASSLGQGWETQYF.

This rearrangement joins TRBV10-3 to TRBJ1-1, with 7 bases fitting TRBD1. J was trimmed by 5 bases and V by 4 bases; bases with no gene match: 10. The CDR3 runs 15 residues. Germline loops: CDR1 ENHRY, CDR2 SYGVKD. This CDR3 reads CAISGPDRVGTEAFF. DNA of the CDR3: TGTGCCATCAGTGGCCCCGACAGGGTTGGAACTGAAGCTTTCTTT.

DNA for the CDR3: TGTGCCAGCAGACAGACTAGCGGGAGTTCCTACGAGCAGTACTTC. Protein: CASRQTSGSSYEQYF. The chain has TRBV6-5 and TRBJ2-7, with 12 bases matching TRBD2. Germline CDR1 is MNHEY and CDR2 is SVGAGI. The CDR3 runs to 15 residues. V lost 6 bases and J lost 1; bases outside the gene matches: 4.

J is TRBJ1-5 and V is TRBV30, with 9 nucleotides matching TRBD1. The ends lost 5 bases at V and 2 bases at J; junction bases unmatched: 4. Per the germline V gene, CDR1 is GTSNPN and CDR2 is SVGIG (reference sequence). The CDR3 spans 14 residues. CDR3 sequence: CAWGTGQGNQPQHF. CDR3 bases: TGTGCCTGGGGGACAGGGCAGGGCAATCAGCCCCAGCATTTT.

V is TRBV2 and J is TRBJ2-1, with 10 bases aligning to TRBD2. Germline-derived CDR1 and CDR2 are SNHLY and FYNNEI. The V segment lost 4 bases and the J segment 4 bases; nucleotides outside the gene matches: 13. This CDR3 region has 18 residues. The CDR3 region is CASSGLVAGGHSYNEQFF. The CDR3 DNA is TGTGCCAGCAGTGGTTTGGTAGCGGGAGGCCATTCATACAATGAGCAGTTCTTC.

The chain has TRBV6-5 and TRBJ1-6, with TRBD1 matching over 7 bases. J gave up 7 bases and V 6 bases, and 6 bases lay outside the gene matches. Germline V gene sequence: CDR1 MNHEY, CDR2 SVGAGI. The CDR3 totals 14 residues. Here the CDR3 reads CASSDDRANSPLHF. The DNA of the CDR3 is TGTGCCAGCAGCGATGACAGGGCCAATTCACCCCTCCACTTT.

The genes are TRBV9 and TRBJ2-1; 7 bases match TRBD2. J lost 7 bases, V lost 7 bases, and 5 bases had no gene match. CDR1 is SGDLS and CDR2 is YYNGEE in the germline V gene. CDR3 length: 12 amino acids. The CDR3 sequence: CASSREFNEQFF. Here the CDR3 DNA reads TGTGCCAGCTCGCGGGAGTTTAATGAGCAGTTCTTC.

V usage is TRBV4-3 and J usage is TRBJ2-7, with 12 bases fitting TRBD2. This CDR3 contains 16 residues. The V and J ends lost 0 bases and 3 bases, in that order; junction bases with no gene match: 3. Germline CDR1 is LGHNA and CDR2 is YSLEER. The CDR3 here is CASSQERLAGVYEQYF. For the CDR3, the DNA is TGCGCCAGCAGCCAAGAACGACTAGCGGGAGTCTACGAGCAGTACTTC.

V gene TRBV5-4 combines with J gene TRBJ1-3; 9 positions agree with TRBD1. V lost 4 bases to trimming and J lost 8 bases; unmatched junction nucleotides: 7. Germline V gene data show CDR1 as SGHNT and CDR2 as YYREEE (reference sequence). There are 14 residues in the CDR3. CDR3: CASSQDRGLDTIYF. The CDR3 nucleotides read TGTGCCAGCAGCCAGGACAGGGGTCTTGACACCATATATTTT.

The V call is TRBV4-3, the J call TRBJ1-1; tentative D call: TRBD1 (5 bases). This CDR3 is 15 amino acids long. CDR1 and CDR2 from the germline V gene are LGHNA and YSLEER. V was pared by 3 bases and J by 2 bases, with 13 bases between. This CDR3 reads CASSQKDSANTEAFF. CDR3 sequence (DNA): TGCGCCAGCAGCCAGAAAGACAGCGCCAACACTGAAGCTTTCTTT.

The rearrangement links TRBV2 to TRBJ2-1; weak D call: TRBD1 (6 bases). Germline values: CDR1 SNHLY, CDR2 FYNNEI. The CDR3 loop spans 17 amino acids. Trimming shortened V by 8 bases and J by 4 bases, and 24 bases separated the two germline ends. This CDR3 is CASRHSGTKGGYNEQFF. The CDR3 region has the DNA TGTGCCAGCCGACATTCCGGGACAAAGGGCGGGTACAATGAGCAGTTCTTC.

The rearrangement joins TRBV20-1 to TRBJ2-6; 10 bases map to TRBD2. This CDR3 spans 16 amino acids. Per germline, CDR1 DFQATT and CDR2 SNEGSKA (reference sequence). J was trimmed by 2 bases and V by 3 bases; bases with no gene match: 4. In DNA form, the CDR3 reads TGCAGTGCTAGTGCAGCGGGAGGGGCTGGGGCCAACGTCCTGACTTTC. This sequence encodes CSASAAGGAGANVLTF.

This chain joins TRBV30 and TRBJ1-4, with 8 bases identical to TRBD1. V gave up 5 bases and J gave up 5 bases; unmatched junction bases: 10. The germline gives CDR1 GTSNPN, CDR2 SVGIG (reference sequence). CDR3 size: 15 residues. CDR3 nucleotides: TGTGCCTGGCAGAGGAGGACAGGGATAAATGAAAAACTGTTTTTT. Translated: CAWQRRTGINEKLFF.

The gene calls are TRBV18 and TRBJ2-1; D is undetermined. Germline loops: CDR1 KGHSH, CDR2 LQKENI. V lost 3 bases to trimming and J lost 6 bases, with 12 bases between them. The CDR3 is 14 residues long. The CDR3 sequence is CASSPGRSINEQFF. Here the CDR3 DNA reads TGTGCCAGCTCACCGGGCCGATCTATCAATGAGCAGTTCTTC.